This T cell receptor beta chain was recorded in a study of shared clonotypes between healthy human individuals. Naivety among CD8 cells was defined by CD45RO negativity and positive CCR7 selection, thereby excluding terminally differentiated effector memory CD45RA+ cells. Free of recent acute infections or vaccinations, the donors were healthy HIV-negative adults. To note about this clone: What it binds is unknown.

Some clones are missing from TCRdb's copy, which holds only in-frame ones; the method was immunoSEQ multiplex PCR. The sample yields about 2.1 million clones, around 93% seen once. Whole-study findings and limits: The authors expected sequencing depth to affect clonotype sharing among donors.

CDR3 length equals 18 residues. Germline CDR1 is SGHRS and CDR2 is YFSETQ. Trimming removed 3 bases from V and 2 bases from J; junction bases left unmatched: 10. The clonotype was recovered from a man aged 18-30 years in good health. Some clones in this sample may be carry-over from other donors' samples. The chain uses TRBV5-1 and TRBJ2-1, with TRBD2 matching 11 bases. Sequenced input: naive CD8+ T cells from PBMCs. CDR3 sequence reads: CASSSTALAGVPYNEQFF. Written as DNA, the CDR3 is TGCGCCAGCAGCTCGACGGCACTAGCGGGAGTTCCCTACAATGAGCAGTTCTTC.